These 22 T cell receptor beta chains were sequenced from one sample in a study of STAT3 mutations in large granular lymphocyte leukemia. General study results and limits: Every T-LGLL patient had at least one immunodominant TCRbeta clonotype.

Their specific antigens are unknown. Only in-frame clones appear in the TCRdb table, and some are missing; sequencing was by immunoSEQ multiplex PCR. The sample includes roughly 1,100 clones, about 33% seen only once; the top ten take 35%. Sequencing used PBMCs. The receptors originated from a human donor with T large granular lymphocyte leukemia. Some clones in this sample may be carry-over from other donors' samples.

The V gene is TRBV6-5, the J gene TRBJ2-7; 9 bases fit TRBD1. CDR1 and CDR2 (germline): MNHEY, SVGAGI. The V segment lost 2 bases and the J segment 5 bases; nucleotides outside the gene matches: 7. The CDR3 spans 15 residues. CDR3 nucleotide sequence: TGTGCCAGCAGTTACGGGACAGGGACCGTGGACGAGCAGTACTTC. Translating gives CASSYGTGTVDEQYF.

This clone turned up a few times. This chain joins TRBV5-1 and TRBJ1-2; 12 bases agree with TRBD1. The CDR3 is 13 residues long. V gave up 4 bases and J gave up 8 bases; unmatched junction bases: 3. Germline V gives CDR1 SGHRS, CDR2 YFSETQ. CDR3 DNA sequence: TGCGCCAGCAGCACCGGGACAGGGGGCGGCTACACCTTC. Translated: CASSTGTGGGYTF.

This chain connects TRBV29-1 to TRBJ2-7, with TRBD1 matching over 11 bases. The V and J ends lost 6 bases and 4 bases, in that order; junction bases with no gene match: 5. Per the germline V gene, CDR1 is SQVTM and CDR2 is ANQGSEA. The CDR3 has 13 amino acids. The CDR3 region has the DNA TGCAGCGTACGGACAGGGGGCGGGTACGAGCAGTACTTC. This translates into CSVRTGGGYEQYF.

The chain employs TRBV7-9 and TRBJ1-1; weak D call: TRBD1 (6 bases). V gave up 8 bases and J gave up 4 bases, with 14 bases separating them. This CDR3 region has 13 residues. Germline CDR1 reads SEHNR; CDR2 reads FQNEAQ (reference sequence). CDR3: CASEGGFGTEAFF. CDR3 in DNA: TGTGCCAGCGAAGGGGGATTTGGCACTGAAGCTTTCTTT.

This clone qualifies as hyperexpanded. This chain connects TRBV27 to TRBJ2-7; D may match TRBD1 or TRBD2 (5 bases each). The CDR3 contains 15 residues. Trimming took off 4 bases at V and 6 bases at J, with 19 bases between the two ends. The germline CDR1 and CDR2 sequences are MNHEY and SMNVEV (reference sequence). As DNA, the CDR3 is TGTGCCAGCAGTTCCGGGACCGCCCCCTTAGGCGAGCAGTACTTC. This encodes CASSSGTAPLGEQYF.

The J gene is TRBJ1-5, the V gene TRBV30; 7 bases align to TRBD1. Germline CDR1 and CDR2: GTSNPN and SVGIG (reference sequence). The CDR3 has 15 residues. Germline trimming cut 2 bases from V and 3 bases from J; bases unmatched to any gene: 7. The CDR3: CAWSLGGRLNQPQHF. Written as DNA, the CDR3 is TGTGCCTGGAGTCTAGGGGGCAGACTCAATCAGCCCCAGCATTTT.

The chain uses TRBV5-4 and TRBJ1-5; TRBD1 might be the D (6 bases). CDR3 length: 15 amino acids. Trimming took 2 bases from V and 6 from J, leaving 15 bases between them. From germline, CDR1 is SGHNT and CDR2 YYREEE (reference sequence). CDR3 amino acids: CASSLWGALGQPQHF. CDR3 bases: TGTGCCAGCAGCTTATGGGGGGCGCTAGGTCAGCCCCAGCATTTT.

The chain has TRBV6-5 and TRBJ1-5; D might be TRBD1 (6 bases). Trimming removed 4 bases at V and 5 bases at J, with 12 bases between. The CDR3 is 14 residues long. Germline-derived CDR1 and CDR2 are MNHEY and SVGAGI. CDR3 protein: CASSSLAGDQPQHF. The CDR3 DNA sequence: TGTGCCAGCAGTTCACTCGCAGGGGATCAGCCCCAGCATTTT.

This rearrangement joins TRBV4-1 to TRBJ2-7, with D maybe TRBD1 (6 bases). Germline CDR1 is MGHRA and CDR2 is YSYEKL. The CDR3 is made up of 17 amino acids. Trimming cost V 0 bases and J 0 bases, with 15 bases left between them. CDR3: CASSQDRNRANSYEQYF. The CDR3 bases are TGCGCCAGCAGCCAAGATAGGAACAGGGCCAACTCCTACGAGCAGTACTTC.

This clone was seen more than once but under ten times. This chain uses TRBV7-9 with TRBJ2-1; D may be TRBD2 (7 bases). Germline CDR1 reads SEHNR; CDR2 reads FQNEAQ (reference sequence). V lost 0 bases and J lost 11, with 8 bases in between. There are 12 residues in the CDR3. CDR3 residues: CASSLAGGQQFF. CDR3 nucleotides: TGTGCCAGCAGCTTAGCGGGGGGGCAGCAGTTCTTC.

Turning to this clone: Its ends do not fully match the called genes, so a read error is possible. This chain's CDR3 is CAWSPSTDTQYF. The DNA for the CDR3 is TGTGCTTGGAGTCCTAGCACAGATACGCAGTATTTT. The chain is built from TRBV30 and TRBJ2-3; no clear D gene. This CDR3 has 12 residues. Germline CDR1 and CDR2: GTSNPN and SVGIG (reference sequence).

This clone was counted between two and nine times. J is TRBJ2-7 and V is TRBV30; TRBD2 might be the D (5 bases). The length of the CDR3 is 14 residues. Trimming took off 2 bases at V and 2 bases at J, with 13 bases between the two ends. Germline V gene lookup returns CDR1 GTSNPN and CDR2 SVGIG (reference sequence). CDR3 in DNA: TGTGCCTGGAGTTGGTACGGGAAGCCCTACGAGCAGTACTTC. Encoded protein: CAWSWYGKPYEQYF. The full variable domain, with the rest looked up from reference TRBV30 and TRBJ2-7, is SQTIHQWPATLVQPVGSPLSLECTVEGTSNPNLYWYRQAAGRGLQLLFYSVGIGQISSEVPQNLSASRPQDRQFILSSKKLLLSDSGFYLCAWSWYGKPYEQYFGPGTRLTVT.

This chain links TRBV25-1 with TRBJ1-2; D may be TRBD1 (5 bases). The CDR3 loop spans 16 amino acids. V was cut by 1 base and J by 5 bases, with 17 bases left in between. Germline V gene lookup returns CDR1 MGHDK and CDR2 SYGVNS. The chain's CDR3 is CASSEFGRETLYGYTF. For the CDR3, the DNA is TGTGCCAGCAGTGAATTTGGCAGGGAAACTCTTTATGGCTACACCTTC.

There are a few counts of this clone. This chain links TRBV10-3 with TRBJ1-1, with 9 bases lining up with TRBD1. Trimming cost V 10 bases and J 4 bases; bases outside gene matches: 7. The length of the CDR3 is 13 residues. Per the germline V gene, CDR1 is ENHRY and CDR2 is SYGVKD. As DNA, the CDR3 is TGTGCCAGCCAACAGGGGGCGGTCACTGAAGCTTTCTTT. Protein sequence: CASQQGAVTEAFF.

A few counts support this clone. The chain recombines TRBV13 with TRBJ2-7, with D perhaps being TRBD1 or TRBD2 (5 bases each). Germline V gives CDR1 PRHDT, CDR2 FYEKMQ (reference sequence). The CDR3 is 13 residues long. V was clipped by 5 bases and J by 0 bases, with 8 bases between them. The CDR3 DNA follows: TGTGCCAGCAGCGAGGGGAGCTCCTACGAGCAGTACTTC. Its translation is CASSEGSSYEQYF.

This clone was found a few times. The chain joins TRBV28 to TRBJ2-7; 8 positions match TRBD1. Germline-derived CDR1 and CDR2 are MDHEN and SYDVKM. The CDR3 consists of 13 residues. V shed 7 bases, J shed 5 bases, and the junction held 7 bases outside the gene matches. CDR3 region: CASKIPGGDEQYF. As DNA, the CDR3 is TGTGCCAGCAAAATTCCAGGGGGCGACGAGCAGTACTTC. Combining the CDR3 with reference TRBV28 and TRBJ2-7 gives the whole variable domain DVKVTQSSRYLVKRTGEKVFLECVQDMDHENMFWYRQDPGLGLRLIYFSYDVKMKEKGDIPEGYSVSREKKERFSLILESASTNQTSMYLCASKIPGGDEQYFGPGTRLTVT.

By share, this clone ranks as large. The chain is built from TRBV30 and TRBJ1-6; 8 bases match TRBD1. CDR3 length equals 14 residues. Germline CDR1 reads GTSNPN; CDR2 reads SVGIG (reference sequence). The V and J ends lost 4 bases and 10 bases, in that order; junction bases with no gene match: 9. The CDR3 nucleotides are TGTGCCTGGACACCGGACAGGGTGGGCTCACCCCTCCACTTT. Translation gives CAWTPDRVGSPLHF.

The chain couples TRBV4-1 to TRBJ2-7; D might be TRBD1 (6 bases). Between the trimmed V and J ends, which lost 6 bases and 2 bases, there was a span of 11 bases. Per the germline V gene, CDR1 is MGHRA and CDR2 is YSYEKL. CDR3 length: 13 residues. CDR3 region: CASRGQRTYEQYF. CDR3 DNA: TGCGCCAGCAGAGGACAGAGGACCTACGAGCAGTACTTC.

The rearrangement uses TRBV7-9 and TRBJ2-3, with D uncertain. Germline V lookup: CDR1 SEHNR, CDR2 FQNEAQ (reference sequence). The CDR3 has 14 residues. V was cut by 1 base and J by 0 bases, with 5 bases left in between. The CDR3 sequence: CASSLGLSTDTQYF. The CDR3 nucleotides read TGTGCCAGCAGCTTAGGGCTAAGCACAGATACGCAGTATTTT.

V usage is TRBV19 and J usage is TRBJ1-5; 11 positions match TRBD1. Germline CDR1 LNHDA, CDR2 SQIVND (reference sequence). With 10 bases clipped from V and 2 bases from J, the junction kept 10 bases outside the gene matches. The CDR3 length is 16 residues. CDR3 region: CATDRGRGEGNQPQHF. For the CDR3, the DNA is TGTGCCACGGACAGGGGGCGCGGGGAGGGCAATCAGCCCCAGCATTTT. The variable domain in full, with the rest retrieved from reference TRBV19 and TRBJ1-5, is DGGITQSPKYLFRKEGQNVTLSCEQNLNHDAMYWYRQDPGQGLRLIYYSQIVNDFQKGDIAEGYSVSREKKESFPLTVTSAQKNPTAFYLCATDRGRGEGNQPQHFGDGTRLSIL.

The J gene is TRBJ2-1, the V gene TRBV29-1; 8 bases are shared with TRBD2. This CDR3 comprises 14 residues. Germline CDR1 SQVTM, CDR2 ANQGSEA. The ends lost 4 bases at V and 4 bases at J; junction bases unmatched: 6. This CDR3 is CSVGAGVGYNEQFF. The CDR3 bases are TGCAGCGTTGGAGCGGGAGTTGGGTACAATGAGCAGTTCTTC.

This clone was seen only a few times. The V and J genes are TRBV5-1 and TRBJ1-3, with 7 bases lining up with TRBD1. Unmatched junction bases numbered 1, after V lost 3 bases and J lost 4 bases. The CDR3 spans 13 residues. The germline V gene has CDR1 SGHRS and CDR2 YFSETQ. CDR3 protein: CASSWTGGNTIYF. The CDR3 nucleotides read TGCGCCAGCAGCTGGACAGGAGGAAACACCATATATTTT.